This TCR beta chain was sequenced in a study of radiation and T cells in renal cell carcinoma. About the research overall: Nephrectomy followed 15 Gy stereotactic body radiation by 4 weeks.

With respect to this clone: The antigen remains undetermined.

TCRdb's copy holds only in-frame clones and misses some; the assay was immunoSEQ multiplex PCR. Among some 95,000 clones listed, 65% to 90% were seen once. The V gene's germline CDR1 is SGHRS and CDR2 YFSETQ. The ends were cut back, 0 bases at V and 3 bases at J, with 12 bases in the middle. The CDR3 totals 15 residues. As for time point: baseline pretreatment blood. Treatment: 15 Gy SBRT to primary tumor, nephrectomy 4 weeks later. General study findings and limits: In blood, top tumor clones expanded by 2 weeks, shrinking by 4.

The sequence was obtained from a man in his fifties with renal cell carcinoma. The chain recombines TRBV5-1 with TRBJ2-5; D is perhaps TRBD2 (6 bases). This specimen was blood, taken from a patient whose treatment included radiotherapy and nephrectomy. The CDR3 bases are TGCGCCAGCAGCTTGGCCGCGGGGATCGAAGAGACCCAGTACTTC. It yields the protein CASSLAAGIEETQYF. Combining the CDR3 with reference TRBV5-1 and TRBJ2-5 gives the whole variable domain KAGVTQTPRYLIKTRGQQVTLSCSPISGHRSVSWYQQTPGQGLQFLFEYFSETQRNKGNFPGRFSGRQFSNSRSEMNVSTLELGDSALYLCASSLAAGIEETQYFGPGTRLLVL.